This entry lists 21 T cell receptor beta chains sequenced from one sample in a study of cytomegalovirus exposure and HLA in healthy donors. 60 Vbeta and 13 Jbeta primers were used in PCR. TCRdb keeps only in-frame clones here, not all; method: immunoSEQ multiplex PCR. The sample records some 91,000 clones, under 80% being singletons. The sequenced sample was PBMCs. These receptor sequences come from a man aged 40-49 years in good health and CMV-seropositive.

This clone was seen more than once but under ten times. The genes are TRBV10-3 and TRBJ2-3, with unresolved D. The V and J ends lost 0 bases and 2 bases respectively, with 6 bases between them. The germline V gene has CDR1 ENHRY and CDR2 SYGVKD. There are 14 residues in the CDR3. The CDR3 loop is CAISESTLTDTQYF. The CDR3 DNA reads TGTGCCATCAGTGAGTCAACTCTCACAGATACGCAGTATTTT.

V is TRBV2 and J is TRBJ2-7; D uncertain. Trimming removed 6 bases at V and 1 base at J, with 7 bases between. Germline loops: CDR1 SNHLY, CDR2 FYNNEI. There are 12 residues in the CDR3. CDR3 nucleotides: TGTGCCAGCAGGGTAGAATCCTACGAGCAGTACTTC. It encodes CASRVESYEQYF.

The chain links TRBV6-5 to TRBJ2-3, with D perhaps TRBD2 (5 bases). CDR1 is MNHEY and CDR2 is SVGAGI in the germline V gene. Trimming pared 5 bases from V and 5 bases from J, leaving 17 bases between. The CDR3 contains 15 residues. The DNA of the CDR3 is TGTGCCAGCAGTCCGAATTGGGAGTCGATAGATACGCAGTATTTT. Amino acid sequence: CASSPNWESIDTQYF.

V is TRBV4-2 and J is TRBJ2-2; D is unclear. This CDR3 has 16 amino acids. The germline V gene has CDR1 LGHNA and CDR2 YNFKEQ. Trimming took 0 bases from V and 1 from J, leaving 9 bases between them. The CDR3 reads CASSQEPARNTGELFF. The DNA for the CDR3 is TGTGCCAGCAGCCAAGAACCAGCGAGGAACACCGGGGAGCTGTTTTTT.

The V call is TRBV19, the J call TRBJ1-2; the D is unclear. Germline-derived CDR1 and CDR2 are LNHDA and SQIVND (reference sequence). With 7 bases removed from V and 7 bases from J, the gap between germline ends came to 19 bases. The CDR3 length is 14 residues. CDR3 sequence (DNA): TGTGCCAGTACCTCCCGAGCCGATGTCTCTGGCTACACCTTC. This codes for CASTSRADVSGYTF.

This chain connects TRBV4-1 to TRBJ1-3; D gene uncertain. The CDR3 runs 14 residues. CDR1 is MGHRA, CDR2 YSYEKL, per germline. Trimming removed 3 bases from V and 1 base from J, with 7 bases in between. DNA for the CDR3: TGCGCCAGCAGCCATCCCGGGTCTGGAAACACCATATATTTT. Encoded protein: CASSHPGSGNTIYF.

The V gene is TRBV9, the J gene TRBJ1-3, with D perhaps matching TRBD1 (6 bases). CDR3 size: 15 residues. Looked up from germline, CDR1 is SGDLS and CDR2 is YYNGEE. V was pared by 4 bases and J by 2 bases, with 13 bases between. CDR3 bases: TGTGCCAGCAGCTTTTCAGGGGCAGCTGGAAACACCATATATTTT. Its protein is CASSFSGAAGNTIYF.

The V call is TRBV10-3, the J call TRBJ2-3; 12 bases match TRBD2. This CDR3 comprises 16 residues. Unmatched junction bases numbered 5, after V lost 0 bases and J lost 7 bases. Germline lookup yields CDR1 ENHRY and CDR2 SYGVKD. CDR3 nucleotide sequence: TGTGCCATCAGTGAGTCGTCTAGCGGGGGGGCGCATACGCAGTATTTT. Amino acid sequence: CAISESSSGGAHTQYF.

The CDR3 DNA reads TGCGCCAGCAGCTTGGCCGGTTATAACTACGAGCAGTACTTC. Its translation is CASSLAGYNYEQYF. V gene TRBV5-1 combines with J gene TRBJ2-7; D ambiguous. V lost 0 bases, J lost 3 bases, and 10 bases lay in between. The CDR3 is 14 amino acids. In germline, CDR1 is SGHRS, CDR2 YFSETQ.

The V gene is TRBV11-2, the J gene TRBJ2-3; TRBD2 is a possible D gene (6 bases). The CDR3 has 15 residues. Germline CDR1 is SGHAT and CDR2 is FQNNGV. V lost 3 bases and J 0 bases, leaving 10 bases between the germline ends. The CDR3 sequence: CASSLTRVSTDTQYF. The CDR3 DNA is TGTGCCAGCAGCTTGACTAGAGTTAGCACAGATACGCAGTATTTT.

The CDR3 here is CASSPERGNTIYF. In nucleotides, the CDR3 is TGTGCCAGCTCACCTGAGCGCGGAAACACCATATATTTT. This chain joins TRBV18 and TRBJ1-3; no clear D. Trimming shortened V by 3 bases and J by 4 bases, and 7 bases separated the two germline ends. The CDR3 runs to 13 residues. Looked up from germline, CDR1 is KGHSH and CDR2 is LQKENI.

This chain connects TRBV28 to TRBJ2-2; D perhaps matches TRBD2 (6 bases). Germline CDR1 MDHEN, CDR2 SYDVKM. V gave up 5 bases and J gave up 8 bases, with 12 bases separating them. The CDR3 has 13 residues. CDR3 DNA sequence: TGTGCCAGCAGTCCACGACTAGTAGGGGAGCTGTTTTTT. It encodes CASSPRLVGELFF. The whole variable domain, filled in from reference TRBV28 and TRBJ2-2, reads DVKVTQSSRYLVKRTGEKVFLECVQDMDHENMFWYRQDPGLGLRLIYFSYDVKMKEKGDIPEGYSVSREKKERFSLILESASTNQTSMYLCASSPRLVGELFFGEGSRLTVL.

The chain links TRBV7-2 to TRBJ2-7, with 9 bases aligning to TRBD2. CDR3 length equals 14 residues. V was clipped by 8 bases and J by 5 bases; unmatched bases: 10. The germline gives CDR1 SGHTA, CDR2 FQGNSA. The CDR3 reads CASFPVLAGDEQYF. The DNA of the CDR3 is TGTGCCAGCTTCCCAGTTTTAGCGGGAGACGAGCAGTACTTC.

This chain links TRBV27 with TRBJ1-3, with TRBD1 identical over 7 bases. The CDR3 runs 15 residues. Unmatched junction bases numbered 6, after V lost 5 bases and J lost 2 bases. Germline assignment: CDR1 MNHEY and CDR2 SMNVEV (reference sequence). CDR3 in DNA: TGTGCCAGCAGTCCCCGACAGGGAGCTGGAAACACCATATATTTT. This translates into CASSPRQGAGNTIYF.

The rearrangement joins TRBV7-3 to TRBJ1-1, with 7 bases matching TRBD1. The V and J ends lost 2 bases and 3 bases, in that order; junction bases with no gene match: 12. This CDR3 spans 17 amino acids. CDR1 SGHTA and CDR2 FQGTGA come from the germline V gene. The CDR3: CASSLGGQRVLDTEAFF. In DNA form, the CDR3 reads TGTGCCAGCAGCTTAGGGGGACAGAGAGTCCTTGACACTGAAGCTTTCTTT.

The CDR3: CASSLDFRSTVGYTF. Here the CDR3 DNA reads TGTGCCAGCAGCTTAGATTTTCGAAGCACGGTTGGCTACACCTTC. This chain connects TRBV11-2 to TRBJ1-2, with D hard to call. Germline CDR1 and CDR2: SGHAT and FQNNGV. Deletions cut 0 bases from V and 7 bases from J, with 15 bases between. CDR3 length: 15 residues.

The rearrangement links TRBV9 to TRBJ2-2, with TRBD2 matching over 14 bases. CDR3 length: 17 residues. Looked up from germline, CDR1 is SGDLS and CDR2 is YYNGEE. Losses at the gene ends were 0 bases for V and 5 bases for J; bases not matched to a gene: 3. CDR3: CASSVGLAGGPTGELFF. In DNA form, the CDR3 reads TGTGCCAGCAGCGTAGGACTAGCGGGGGGGCCTACCGGGGAGCTGTTTTTT.

The chain combines TRBV2 with TRBJ1-5; 9 bases match TRBD1. The germline gives CDR1 SNHLY, CDR2 FYNNEI. With V trimmed by 6 bases and J by 6 bases, 6 bases remained unmatched. This CDR3 has 14 residues. CDR3 protein: CASREDRGGQPQHF. As DNA, the CDR3 is TGTGCCAGCAGGGAGGACAGGGGAGGTCAGCCCCAGCATTTT.

Only one count was recorded for this clone. The chain uses TRBV5-4 and TRBJ2-3; 13 nucleotides agree with TRBD2. The CDR3 spans 16 residues. J was trimmed by 1 base and V by 3 bases; bases with no gene match: 2. CDR1 and CDR2 from the germline V gene are SGHNT and YYREEE (reference sequence). The CDR3 DNA reads as TGTGCCAGCAGCTCCGGGACTAGCGGGGGCACAGATACGCAGTATTTT. Its protein product is CASSSGTSGGTDTQYF. Full variable domain (missing parts from reference TRBV5-4 and TRBJ2-3): ETGVTQSPTHLIKTRGQQVTLRCSSQSGHNTVSWYQQALGQGPQFIFQYYREEENGRGNFPPRFSGLQFPNYSSELNVNALELDDSALYLCASSSGTSGGTDTQYFGPGTRLTVL.

The chain links TRBV5-1 to TRBJ1-2; 8 nucleotides line up with TRBD1. CDR1 and CDR2 (germline): SGHRS, YFSETQ. Trimming at V came to 0 bases and at J to 4 bases, leaving 5 bases not matched to a gene. This CDR3 is built from 15 residues. The CDR3 DNA reads as TGCGCCAGCAGCTTGGACGGACAGGGTGGCTATGGCTACACCTTC. Protein product: CASSLDGQGGYGYTF.

V is TRBV6-6 and J is TRBJ2-3; TRBD2 agrees at 8 bases. This CDR3 contains 16 residues. Looked up from germline, CDR1 is MNHNY and CDR2 is SVGAGI (reference sequence). With 7 bases clipped from V and 4 bases from J, the junction kept 13 bases outside the gene matches. For the CDR3, the DNA is TGTGCCAGCACCTCCCCTCTGGCGGGAGGATCAGATACGCAGTATTTT. This sequence encodes CASTSPLAGGSDTQYF.